This passage covers 2 T cell receptor beta chains from one sample sequenced in a study of blood T cell repertoires in COVID-19. This table comes from immunoSEQ multiplex PCR, and its TCRdb copy is limited to in-frame clones, with some not included. The sample consists of some 5,900 clones, 85% to 90% of them appearing once. What was sequenced was peripheral blood. These receptors all stem from a human donor in a cohort sampled during active COVID-19.

This clone was detected once. This chain links TRBV5-8 with TRBJ2-3; no clear D gene. Trimming stripped 2 bases from V and 0 bases from J, with 7 bases between. The CDR3 covers 14 residues. Germline CDR1 reads SGHTS; CDR2 reads YDEGEE. The CDR3 DNA is TGTGCCAGCAGCTTACAGAGAAGCACAGATACGCAGTATTTT. It is translated as CASSLQRSTDTQYF.

The chain carries TRBV18 and TRBJ2-1; tentatively, D is TRBD2 (6 bases). The CDR3 spans 16 residues. Trimming pared 2 bases from V and 4 bases from J, leaving 15 bases between. Germline lookup yields CDR1 KGHSH and CDR2 LQKENI. This CDR3 reads CASSPKVADLYNEQFF. The CDR3 bases are TGTGCCAGCTCACCAAAGGTAGCGGACCTTTACAATGAGCAGTTCTTC.